The 25 T cell receptor beta chains below were found in one sample sequenced in a study of OX40 agonist ivuxolimab in advanced cancers. Method: immunoSEQ multiplex PCR; TCRdb's copy keeps in-frame clones and lacks some. This sample has roughly 26,000 clones; 85% to 90% occur once, and the top ten carry 20% to 25%. Material: CD4+ or CD8+ T cells sorted from blood, obtained in a trial of the OX40 agonist ivuxolimab. Every receptor here comes from an adult with an advanced solid tumor such as melanoma, head and neck, liver or kidney cancer.

The rearrangement joins TRBV2 to TRBJ2-1, with 7 nucleotides matching TRBD1. This CDR3 has 16 residues. CDR1 is SNHLY, CDR2 FYNNEI, per germline. V shed 3 bases, J shed 0 bases, and the junction held 5 bases outside the gene matches. The CDR3 loop is CASSENRGYSYNEQFF. CDR3 nucleotide sequence: TGTGCCAGCAGTGAGAACAGGGGCTACTCCTACAATGAGCAGTTCTTC.

The chain joins TRBV21-1 to TRBJ2-7. TRBV21-1 is recorded as a pseudogene. This CDR3 is 11 amino acids long. The CDR3, as DNA: TGTGCCAGCAGCAAAAAGGAACAGCAGTACTTC. The encoded protein is CASSKKEQQYF.

The V and J genes are TRBV4-1 and TRBJ2-3; 10 positions match TRBD2. CDR1 and CDR2 (germline): MGHRA, YSYEKL. V lost 3 bases and J lost 0; bases outside the gene matches: 9. This CDR3 has 18 residues. The CDR3 protein is CASSQVAGGFTSTDTQYF. CDR3 DNA: TGCGCCAGCAGCCAGGTAGCGGGGGGCTTCACTAGCACAGATACGCAGTATTTT.

The chain is built from TRBV7-9 and TRBJ2-5, with D unresolved. CDR1 SEHNR and CDR2 FQNEAQ come from the germline V gene (reference sequence). The V end lost 5 bases, the J end lost 3 bases, and 13 bases lay between the germline ends. The CDR3 contains 14 residues. CDR3 residues: CASSVILGKETQYF. The CDR3 DNA follows: TGTGCCAGCAGCGTGATTTTGGGAAAAGAGACCCAGTACTTC.

The chain uses TRBV29-1 and TRBJ2-7; 7 bases agree with TRBD1. The V gene end was trimmed by 7 bases and the J gene end by 7 bases; junction bases not matched to a gene: 10. The germline CDR1 and CDR2 sequences are SQVTM and ANQGSEA. This CDR3 has 12 residues. CDR3 coding DNA: TGCAGCGCAGTGACAGGGTCGGGTGAGCAGTACTTC. Encoded protein: CSAVTGSGEQYF.

This sequence joins TRBV7-9 and TRBJ1-3, with 7 bases matching TRBD1. Germline CDR1 is SEHNR and CDR2 is FQNEAQ (reference sequence). The CDR3 extends over 16 amino acids. V trimming: 7 bases; J trimming: 0 bases; junction bases outside the gene matches: 9. The CDR3 protein is CASTLGQASSGNTIYF. CDR3 nucleotides: TGTGCCAGCACCCTAGGACAGGCGAGCTCTGGAAACACCATATATTTT.

The chain links TRBV28 to TRBJ1-6; D gene ambiguous. V lost 5 bases to trimming and J lost 9 bases, with 8 bases between them. Germline values: CDR1 MDHEN, CDR2 SYDVKM. The CDR3 runs 12 residues. This CDR3 is CASSRASSPLHF. The CDR3 DNA sequence: TGTGCCAGCAGTAGGGCTAGTTCACCCCTCCACTTT.

The rearrangement links TRBV14 to TRBJ2-2; no clear D. Trimming took off 3 bases at V and 5 bases at J, with 7 bases between the two ends. The CDR3 is 13 residues long. The germline gives CDR1 SGHDN, CDR2 FVKESK. The CDR3 reads CASSQAITGELFF. CDR3 DNA sequence: TGTGCCAGCAGCCAGGCAATAACCGGGGAGCTGTTTTTT.

Only one count was recorded for this clone. V usage is TRBV5-8 and J usage is TRBJ2-7, with 8 bases lining up with TRBD1. Germline loops: CDR1 SGHTS, CDR2 YDEGEE. J gave up 3 bases and V 4 bases, and 9 bases lay outside the gene matches. The CDR3 is made up of 15 amino acids. CDR3 DNA sequence: TGTGCCAGCAGCCTTGGGACAGGCTCGATCTACGAGCAGTACTTC. This codes for CASSLGTGSIYEQYF.

V gene TRBV9 combines with J gene TRBJ2-2; D possibly corresponds to TRBD2 (6 bases). This CDR3 has 14 amino acids. Germline V gene sequence: CDR1 SGDLS, CDR2 YYNGEE. Trimming cost V 10 bases and J 1 base, with 14 bases left between them. The CDR3 spells CAGVRRVNTGELFF. The CDR3 nucleotides are TGTGCCGGAGTTAGGAGGGTGAACACCGGGGAGCTGTTTTTT.

The genes are TRBV4-2 and TRBJ1-2; D gene ambiguous. With 4 bases removed from V and 4 bases from J, the gap between germline ends came to 13 bases. The CDR3 has 14 amino acids. Per germline, CDR1 LGHNA and CDR2 YNFKEQ. This CDR3 reads CASSPLRGRYGYTF. The CDR3 DNA reads TGTGCCAGCAGCCCGCTCCGGGGTCGCTATGGCTACACCTTC.

This chain's CDR3 is CATSRTVGSGVSSTDTQYF. The CDR3 region has the DNA TGTGCCACCAGCAGAACGGTTGGTAGCGGGGTCTCTAGCACAGATACGCAGTATTTT. The chain links TRBV15 to TRBJ2-3; 8 nucleotides align to TRBD2. CDR1 is LNHNV, CDR2 YYDKDF, per germline (reference sequence). The trim removed 2 bases at V and 0 bases at J, leaving 13 bases unmatched. CDR3 size: 19 residues.

Details on this clone: At one boundary the junction diverges from the germline segment, which might be a read error. J is TRBJ1-2 and V is TRBV10-3; D perhaps matches TRBD1 (5 bases). The length of the CDR3 is 12 residues. CDR1 is ENHRY and CDR2 is SYGVKD in the germline V gene. CDR3 in amino acids: CAVRVANYGYTF. The DNA for the CDR3 is TGTGCCGTCAGGGTAGCTAACTATGGCTACACCTTC.

CDR3 in amino acids: CASSHYGQATNEKLFF. CDR3 DNA: TGTGCCAGCAGCCACTACGGACAGGCAACTAATGAAAAACTGTTTTTT. The rearrangement links TRBV14 to TRBJ1-4; 7 bases are a match to TRBD1. The CDR3 has 16 amino acids. Germline V CDR1 and CDR2: SGHDN, FVKESK. The trim removed 3 bases at V and 0 bases at J, leaving 4 bases unmatched.

The chain combines TRBV30 with TRBJ1-2, with a weak D call TRBD1 (5 bases). Germline CDR1 GTSNPN, CDR2 SVGIG (reference sequence). The CDR3 runs 13 residues. This chain's CDR3 is CARDSLNRDHYTF. CDR3 nucleotides: TGTGCTCGAGACAGTCTAAATAGGGACCACTACACCTTC.

This clone was found once. This chain connects TRBV28 to TRBJ2-5; possible D gene TRBD1, 6 bases. The J call may not be correct, given that the DNA end is closer to TRBJ2-7. This CDR3 is 16 amino acids long. The germline gives CDR1 MDHEN, CDR2 SYDVKM. The CDR3 nucleotides read TGTGCCAGCAGTTTAGCCTCCGGGACATTGTCCTACGAGCAGTACTTC. It translates to CASSLASGTLSYEQYF.

This clone is medium-sized. This rearrangement joins TRBV19 to TRBJ1-2, with D possibly being TRBD1 (5 bases). The CDR3 is 14 amino acids. Germline-derived CDR1 and CDR2 are LNHDA and SQIVND (reference sequence). V was cut by 4 bases and J by 2 bases, with 11 bases left in between. Here the CDR3 reads CASSSGATNYGYTF. DNA for the CDR3: TGTGCCAGTAGTAGCGGGGCCACAAACTATGGCTACACCTTC.

The gene calls are TRBV7-9 and TRBJ2-1; 10 nucleotides line up with TRBD2. The V segment lost 6 bases and the J segment 3 bases; nucleotides outside the gene matches: 17. This CDR3 has 19 residues. CDR1 SEHNR and CDR2 FQNEAQ come from the germline V gene (reference sequence). The CDR3 DNA is TGTGCCAGCAGACCCCCTGGGCCGGCTAGCGGGAGTAACTACAATGAGCAGTTCTTC. Amino acid sequence: CASRPPGPASGSNYNEQFF.

The gene calls are TRBV27 and TRBJ1-1; D remains unclear. CDR3 size: 14 residues. Germline V gene sequence: CDR1 MNHEY, CDR2 SMNVEV (reference sequence). With 1 base removed from V and 1 base from J, the gap between germline ends came to 7 bases. The CDR3 bases are TGTGCCAGCAGTTTATGGGGATGGAACACTGAAGCTTTCTTT. The encoded protein is CASSLWGWNTEAFF.

The table lists this clone with a few counts. This rearrangement joins TRBV14 to TRBJ2-7; 8 bases align to TRBD2. Germline CDR1 reads SGHDN; CDR2 reads FVKESK. This CDR3 has 13 residues. Unmatched junction bases numbered 4, after V lost 6 bases and J lost 3 bases. For the CDR3, the DNA is TGTGCCAGCAGACCCGGGACTAGCTACGAGCAGTACTTC. This gives the protein CASRPGTSYEQYF.

CDR3 protein: CASSQERTSYEQYF. The CDR3 nucleotides are TGTGCCAGCAGCCAAGAAAGGACTAGCTACGAGCAGTACTTC. The V gene is TRBV4-2, the J gene TRBJ2-7; 7 nucleotides line up with TRBD2. J gave up 3 bases and V 0 bases, and 2 bases lay outside the gene matches. Germline CDR1 reads LGHNA; CDR2 reads YNFKEQ. The CDR3 covers 14 residues.

The V gene is TRBV4-3, the J gene TRBJ2-1; 8 bases map to TRBD2. V shed 4 bases, J shed 0 bases, and the junction held 2 bases outside the gene matches. This CDR3 comprises 15 residues. The V gene's germline CDR1 is LGHNA and CDR2 YSLEER. The CDR3 DNA reads as TGCGCCAGCAGCCCACTAGCGGACTCCTACAATGAGCAGTTCTTC. This codes for CASSPLADSYNEQFF.

V gene TRBV27 combines with J gene TRBJ1-4; D is unclear. The ends were cut back, 2 bases at V and 0 bases at J, with 4 bases in the middle. Germline values: CDR1 MNHEY, CDR2 SMNVEV (reference sequence). The length of the CDR3 is 14 residues. CDR3 DNA: TGTGCCAGCAGTTTAATCTCAACTAATGAAAAACTGTTTTTT. Translation gives CASSLISTNEKLFF.

The chain carries TRBV10-2 and TRBJ2-7; 9 positions agree with TRBD2. The CDR3 has 13 residues. Germline CDR1 and CDR2: WSHSY and SAAADI. Germline trimming cut 6 bases from V and 6 bases from J; bases unmatched to any gene: 6. This chain's CDR3 is CASRETSGGEQYF. The CDR3 nucleotides are TGCGCCAGCAGGGAGACTAGCGGAGGCGAGCAGTACTTC.

This clone was counted once. The chain employs TRBV9 and TRBJ2-1, with 9 bases matching TRBD2. Germline loops: CDR1 SGDLS, CDR2 YYNGEE. This CDR3 contains 15 residues. Trimming at V came to 3 bases and at J to 6 bases, leaving 7 bases not matched to a gene. The CDR3 DNA is TGTGCCAGCAGCGGATCAGCGGGGGGTCGCAATGAGCAGTTCTTC. Its translation: CASSGSAGGRNEQFF.